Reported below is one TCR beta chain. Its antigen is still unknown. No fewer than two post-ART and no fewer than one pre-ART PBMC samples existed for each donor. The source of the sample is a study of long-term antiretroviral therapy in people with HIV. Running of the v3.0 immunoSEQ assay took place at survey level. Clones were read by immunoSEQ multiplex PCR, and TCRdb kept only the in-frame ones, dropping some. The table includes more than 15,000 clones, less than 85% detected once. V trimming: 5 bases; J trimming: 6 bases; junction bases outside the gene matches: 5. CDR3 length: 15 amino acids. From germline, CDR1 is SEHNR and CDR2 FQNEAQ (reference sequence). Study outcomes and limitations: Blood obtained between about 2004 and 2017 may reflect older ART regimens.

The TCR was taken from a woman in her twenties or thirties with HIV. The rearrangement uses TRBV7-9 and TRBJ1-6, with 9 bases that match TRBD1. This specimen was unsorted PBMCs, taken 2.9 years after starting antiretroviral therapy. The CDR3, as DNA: TGTGCCAGCAGCCTGGGGGACAGGGTTAATTCACCCCTCCACTTT. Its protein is CASSLGDRVNSPLHF.